Presented here are 20 T cell receptor beta chains from one specimen sequenced in a study of blood T cell repertoires in COVID-19. The repertoire was sequenced with immunoSEQ multiplex PCR; TCRdb's copy has only in-frame clones and lacks some. The data show 200,000 to 300,000 clones, more than 65% seen once. Material for sequencing was peripheral blood. The receptor source for this set is a woman aged 80 or older with acute or convalescent COVID-19.

This sequence joins TRBV30 and TRBJ2-7; 8 bases agree with TRBD1. Trimming at V came to 2 bases and at J to 3 bases, leaving 9 bases not matched to a gene. From germline, CDR1 is GTSNPN and CDR2 SVGIG (reference sequence). The CDR3 is 15 residues long. CDR3 DNA sequence: TGTGCCTGGAGTTCAGGGGGCGAAATTGTCTACGAGCAGTACTTC. Translation: CAWSSGGEIVYEQYF.

The J gene is TRBJ1-3, the V gene TRBV3-1 (or the pseudogene TRBV3-2); 7 bases match TRBD1. Germline V lookup: CDR1 LGHDT, CDR2 YNNKEL (reference sequence). The trim removed 4 bases at V and 0 bases at J, leaving 12 bases unmatched. The CDR3 is made up of 18 amino acids. DNA of the CDR3: TGTGCCAGCAGCCCCGGTACAGGACAGGCCCTCTCTGGAAACACCATATATTTT. Its translation: CASSPGTGQALSGNTIYF.

The J gene is TRBJ1-6, the V gene TRBV2; D gene uncertain. The CDR3 is made up of 12 amino acids. The V and J ends lost 3 bases and 14 bases respectively, with 11 bases between them. From germline, CDR1 is SNHLY and CDR2 FYNNEI. As DNA, the CDR3 is TGTGCCAGCAGTGACCGACTCGCGGCCCTCCACTTT. It encodes CASSDRLAALHF. The variable domain in full, completed from reference TRBV2 and TRBJ1-6, reads EPEVTQTPSHQVTQMGQEVILRCVPISNHLYFYWYRQILGQKVEFLVSFYNNEISEKSEIFDDQFSVERPDGSNFTLKIRSTKLEDSAMYFCASSDRLAALHFGNGTRLTVT.

This clone has more than one count but fewer than ten. The genes are TRBV9 and TRBJ1-4; possible D gene TRBD1, 5 bases. Germline lookup yields CDR1 SGDLS and CDR2 YYNGEE. The CDR3 spans 16 residues. Trimming took off 0 bases at V and 3 bases at J, with 12 bases between the two ends. The CDR3 loop reads CASSVATGGSNEKLFF. CDR3 bases: TGTGCCAGCAGCGTAGCTACGGGGGGGTCTAATGAAAAACTGTTTTTT.

The chain recombines TRBV5-8 with TRBJ2-3; 9 bases match TRBD1. V dropped 1 base and J dropped 4; count of bases not matched to a gene: 13. Germline CDR1 is SGHTS and CDR2 is YDEGEE. This CDR3 has 18 residues. The CDR3 sequence is CASSLTFSEQGAADTQYF. The CDR3 nucleotides are TGTGCCAGCAGCTTGACTTTTTCGGAACAGGGGGCGGCAGATACGCAGTATTTT.

V usage is TRBV7-2 and J usage is TRBJ1-5, with D possibly being TRBD1 (5 bases). The CDR3 length is 17 residues. The V and J ends lost 0 bases and 2 bases respectively, with 14 bases between them. Looked up from germline, CDR1 is SGHTA and CDR2 is FQGNSA. The CDR3 spells CASSLAGGVSGNQPQHF. CDR3 nucleotide sequence: TGTGCCAGCAGCTTAGCGGGAGGGGTGAGCGGCAATCAGCCCCAGCATTTT.

The V gene is TRBV5-1, the J gene TRBJ2-3; D unclear. Looked up from germline, CDR1 is SGHRS and CDR2 is YFSETQ. This CDR3 comprises 13 residues. V lost 7 bases to trimming and J lost 0 bases, with 9 bases between them. The CDR3 DNA reads as TGCGCCAGCGGGCCCTCTAGCACAGATACGCAGTATTTT. It codes for CASGPSSTDTQYF.

This sequence joins TRBV15 and TRBJ1-3, with 9 nucleotides matching TRBD1. V lost 3 bases, J lost 4 bases, and 4 bases stayed unmatched. Germline lookup yields CDR1 LNHNV and CDR2 YYDKDF (reference sequence). The length of the CDR3 is 15 residues. CDR3 protein: CATSRDRGDGNTIYF. Written as DNA, the CDR3 is TGTGCCACCAGCAGGGACAGGGGAGACGGAAACACCATATATTTT.

The rearrangement links TRBV14 to TRBJ2-2; the D gene is possibly TRBD1 (5 bases). Between the trimmed V and J ends, which lost 3 bases and 5 bases, there was a span of 10 bases. Germline V CDR1 and CDR2: SGHDN, FVKESK. The CDR3 has 14 residues. The CDR3 loop is CASSHPRDTGELFF. In DNA, the CDR3 is TGTGCCAGCAGCCACCCCAGGGATACCGGGGAGCTGTTTTTT.

The sample holds one count of this clone. The chain combines TRBV2 with TRBJ2-7; 11 bases match TRBD2. CDR3 length equals 18 residues. The junction had 16 bases not matched to a gene; V was cut back by 7 bases and J by 2 bases. Germline CDR1 is SNHLY and CDR2 is FYNNEI. The CDR3 sequence: CASNTGRLAGGGAYEQYF. CDR3 in DNA: TGTGCCAGCAATACCGGGCGTCTAGCGGGAGGAGGGGCCTACGAGCAGTACTTC.

The rearrangement links TRBV19 to TRBJ2-7; tentatively, D is TRBD2 (7 bases). Trimming pared 6 bases from V and 2 bases from J, leaving 17 bases between. The CDR3 runs to 15 residues. Germline values: CDR1 LNHDA, CDR2 SQIVND (reference sequence). CDR3 protein: CASRSSGGGTYEQYF. In DNA form, the CDR3 reads TGTGCCAGTAGATCCTCTGGCGGGGGCACCTACGAGCAGTACTTC. The variable domain in full, completed from reference TRBV19 and TRBJ2-7, reads DGGITQSPKYLFRKEGQNVTLSCEQNLNHDAMYWYRQDPGQGLRLIYYSQIVNDFQKGDIAEGYSVSREKKESFPLTVTSAQKNPTAFYLCASRSSGGGTYEQYFGPGTRLTVT.

V is TRBV7-2 and J is TRBJ1-5; D uncertain. V lost 1 base to trimming and J lost 0 bases, with 7 bases between them. The CDR3 length is 15 residues. Germline V lookup: CDR1 SGHTA, CDR2 FQGNSA. CDR3 protein: CASSLGLHSNQPQHF. CDR3 sequence (DNA): TGTGCCAGCAGCTTAGGACTCCATAGCAATCAGCCCCAGCATTTT.

This clone has just a few counts. The chain joins TRBV27 to TRBJ2-1, with TRBD2 matching over 11 bases. The CDR3 length is 17 residues. CDR1 and CDR2 from the germline V gene are MNHEY and SMNVEV (reference sequence). Trimming took 7 bases from V and 5 from J; bases not matched to a gene: 13. The CDR3 region has the DNA TGTGCCAGCAAACCCCTAATAGCGGGAGGGCGGGACAATGAGCAGTTCTTC. Residues: CASKPLIAGGRDNEQFF.

This chain joins TRBV7-2 and TRBJ2-3, with D hard to call. This CDR3 comprises 12 residues. V was pared by 5 bases and J by 4 bases, with 7 bases between. Germline loops: CDR1 SGHTA, CDR2 FQGNSA. CDR3 residues: CASSPLADTQYF. The CDR3 DNA reads TGTGCCAGCAGCCCCCTAGCAGATACGCAGTATTTT.

The chain joins TRBV25-1 to TRBJ2-1; TRBD2 matches at 11 bases. In germline, CDR1 is MGHDK, CDR2 SYGVNS. V gave up 0 bases and J gave up 9 bases; unmatched junction bases: 7. CDR3 length: 16 amino acids. DNA of the CDR3: TGTGCCAGCAGTGAATATCGGGTAGCGGGAGGGGGTGAGCAGTTCTTC. Encoded protein: CASSEYRVAGGGEQFF.

This clone was found once. V usage is TRBV11-2 and J usage is TRBJ2-3; 7 nucleotides match TRBD1. Germline CDR1 is SGHAT and CDR2 is FQNNGV. The CDR3 has 15 residues. V gave up 1 base and J gave up 5 bases; unmatched junction bases: 6. CDR3 region: CASSLGVQGVDTQYF. The CDR3 DNA follows: TGTGCCAGCAGCTTAGGGGTTCAGGGGGTAGATACGCAGTATTTT.

This clone was observed a single time. This chain uses TRBV19 with TRBJ2-1; possible D gene TRBD2, 5 bases. The CDR3 has 20 residues. CDR1 and CDR2 from the germline V gene are LNHDA and SQIVND (reference sequence). Trimming stripped 0 bases from V and 2 bases from J, with 23 bases between. The CDR3 here is CASSIDPWRNRGTTYNEQFF. As DNA, the CDR3 is TGTGCCAGTAGTATAGATCCTTGGCGTAACCGGGGAACTACCTACAATGAGCAGTTCTTC. The whole variable domain, filled in from reference TRBV19 and TRBJ2-1, reads DGGITQSPKYLFRKEGQNVTLSCEQNLNHDAMYWYRQDPGQGLRLIYYSQIVNDFQKGDIAEGYSVSREKKESFPLTVTSAQKNPTAFYLCASSIDPWRNRGTTYNEQFFGPGTRLTVL.

CDR3 sequence: CASSLAANTGELFF. The CDR3 DNA is TGTGCCAGCAGTTTAGCGGCGAACACCGGGGAGCTGTTTTTT. J is TRBJ2-2 and V is TRBV27; D remains ambiguous. The V end lost 2 bases, the J end lost 0 bases, and 4 bases lay between the germline ends. The germline V gene has CDR1 MNHEY and CDR2 SMNVEV (reference sequence). The length of the CDR3 is 14 residues.

This clone was observed a single time. The gene calls are TRBV9 and TRBJ2-1; weak D call: TRBD2 (6 bases). V was clipped by 5 bases and J by 8 bases, with 14 bases between them. The germline V gene has CDR1 SGDLS and CDR2 YYNGEE. The CDR3 covers 13 residues. In nucleotides, the CDR3 is TGTGCCAGCAGTCTAATGGGGGAGGATGAGCAGTTCTTC. It is translated as CASSLMGEDEQFF.

This clone was recorded once. J is TRBJ1-4 and V is TRBV7-2; D might be TRBD1 (6 bases). Per the germline V gene, CDR1 is SGHTA and CDR2 is FQGNSA. The length of the CDR3 is 16 residues. The V end was cut by 3 bases, the J end by 7 bases, with 18 bases between. CDR3 loop: CASSLAGGGAGEKLFF. Written as DNA, the CDR3 is TGTGCCAGCAGCTTGGCGGGGGGGGGCGCTGGTGAAAAACTGTTTTTT. Supplemented by reference TRBV7-2 and TRBJ1-4, the full variable domain reads GAGVSQSPSNKVTEKGKDVELRCDPISGHTALYWYRQSLGQGLEFLIYFQGNSAPDKSGLPSDRFSAERTGGSVSTLTIQRTQQEDSAVYLCASSLAGGGAGEKLFFGSGTQLSVL.